This TCR beta chain was identified in a study of cytomegalovirus exposure and HLA in healthy donors. Trimming at V came to 4 bases and at J to 0 bases, leaving 3 bases not matched to a gene. CDR1 is SGHTA and CDR2 is FQGNSA in the germline V gene. The CDR3 consists of 14 residues. As concerns this clone: Its specificity is not known.

With 60 Vbeta and 13 Jbeta primers, the PCR was carried out. Here immunoSEQ multiplex PCR was the method, and the copy in TCRdb shows in-frame clones only, minus some. This table holds approximately 110,000 clones, over 75% found once. Study observations and caveats: It was reported that the classifier diagnosed cytomegalovirus status with high specificity and sensitivity in both the original and validation cohorts. Three of the chains that were CMV-associated were confirmed in vitro to be specific for CMV antigens. As a later analysis revealed, most CMV-associated TCR beta chains appeared HLA-restricted. In a later analysis, TCR beta V- and J-gene trimming showed a link to a missense DCLRE1C variant.

The sequencing sample was made of PBMCs. The receptor's source is a human donor in good health. The V and J genes are TRBV7-2 and TRBJ2-7, with TRBD1 identical over 7 bases. The CDR3 loop is CASSSGQTSYEQYF. CDR3 in DNA: TGTGCCAGCAGCTCGGGACAGACCTCCTACGAGCAGTACTTC.